This TCR beta chain was recovered during a study of CXCR3-negative and CXCR3-positive naive CD8 T cells. The study's findings and limits: Surface CD5 was comparable between naive subsets; TCR strength was inferred from TRB CDR3 properties.

The authors prepared UMI-labeled TRB cDNA libraries by 5' RACE. TCRdb reprocessed the 5' RACE reads and reports one entry per CDR3 protein, with no DNA. The sample includes about 57,000 distinct CDR3 sequences. This CDR3 comprises 15 residues. Germline V lookup: CDR1 MNHEY, CDR2 SVGEGT. To note about this clonotype: The antigen is undetermined.

This TCR derives from a human donor in good health. Some clones in this sample may be carry-over from other donors' samples. The chain is built from TRBV6-2 or TRBV6-3 and TRBJ2-3; the TRBD1 assignment by TCRdb is unverifiable without DNA. Source material: memory CD8+ T cells from blood. CDR3 loop: CAISEGSGGTDTQYF.